This T cell receptor (beta chain) was identified in a study of cytomegalovirus exposure and HLA in healthy donors. Points on this clone: Its antigen is still unknown.

Germline V gives CDR1 MDHEN, CDR2 SYDVKM. CDR3 length: 13 residues. V lost 6 bases to trimming and J lost 10 bases, with 16 bases between them. Vbeta (60) and Jbeta (13) primers were used in the PCR. Using immunoSEQ multiplex PCR, the repertoire was profiled, and TCRdb retains in-frame clones only, with some absent. Of around 130,000 clones in the sample, 80% to 85% were seen once. Study-wide results and caveats: Generally TCR sequences proved uncommon, though certain public TCRs appeared in numerous donors. A few V segments could not be told apart, such as TRBV6-2 and TRBV6-3, and were left out. The study assumed roughly uniform donor sequencing depth for presence/absence analyses.

The receptor's source is a man aged 30 to 45 in good health and CMV-seronegative. The specimen was PBMCs. The chain combines TRBV28 with TRBJ2-1; TRBD1 might be the D (5 bases). CDR3 region: CASRSRTLGEQFF. In DNA, the CDR3 is TGTGCCAGCAGATCCCGGACACTCGGGGAGCAGTTCTTC.